One and the same sample provided the 15 T cell receptor beta chains below, sequenced in a study of T cells expressing NK-cell markers. After re-calling the 5' RACE reads, TCRdb lists one entry per CDR3 protein, DNA absent. The repertoire table contains about 550,000 distinct CDR3 sequences. The sample was blood T cells: a sorted CD56 or NKG2C T cell subset, CD4+ or CD8+ T cells, or bulk PBMC T cells (not recorded which). Receptor source: a young man in good health.

CDR3 loop: CASSLSRASYGYTF. The chain is built from TRBV27 and TRBJ1-2. This CDR3 region has 14 residues. CDR1 is MNHEY, CDR2 SMNVEV, per germline (reference sequence).

The V and J genes are TRBV29-1 and TRBJ1-2. The length of the CDR3 is 16 residues. The germline V gene has CDR1 SQVTM and CDR2 ANQGSEA. CDR3 region: CSVDPGTDRFNYGYTF.

This chain joins TRBV12-5 and TRBJ2-1; TCRdb reports TRBD1, a call that lacks DNA to check it against. The CDR3 is 17 amino acids. Germline CDR1 is LGHNT and CDR2 is FRNRAP. The CDR3 spells CASGLVTGFPPQSEQFF.

This sequence joins TRBV2 and TRBJ2-4; absent DNA, TCRdb's TRBD1 call cannot be checked. The CDR3 consists of 14 residues. Germline V gene sequence: CDR1 SNHLY, CDR2 FYNNEI. The CDR3 loop is CASAAGTGENIQYF.

V is TRBV24-1 and J is TRBJ1-5; TCRdb outputs TRBD1, but without DNA this stays unchecked. CDR1 is KGHDR, CDR2 SFDVKD, per germline. This CDR3 has 18 amino acids. CDR3 sequence: CATSDKGQGRYSNQPQHF.

V is TRBV7-9 and J is TRBJ1-2. The CDR3 is 12 amino acids. Germline V gene data show CDR1 as SEHNR and CDR2 as FQNEAQ (reference sequence). This CDR3 reads CAVQEVDYGYTF.

J is TRBJ2-7 and V is TRBV7-2; TCRdb indicates TRBD1, and absent DNA this call remains unverified. The CDR3 has 15 residues. CDR1 is SGHTA and CDR2 is FQGNSA in the germline V gene. CDR3 sequence: CASSIGTGPSYEQYF. Based on the CDR3 plus reference TRBV7-2 and TRBJ2-7, the full variable domain is GAGVSQSPSNKVTEKGKDVELRCDPISGHTALYWYRQSLGQGLEFLIYFQGNSAPDKSGLPSDRFSAERTGGSVSTLTIQRTQQEDSAVYLCASSIGTGPSYEQYFGPGTRLTVT.

This chain links TRBV9 with TRBJ2-5; TCRdb names TRBD1, which stays unverified in the absence of DNA. The CDR3 length is 15 residues. Germline CDR1 reads SGDLS; CDR2 reads YYNGEE. CDR3 sequence reads: CASSQMAPPQETQYF.

Here the CDR3 reads CASSLSSSNTGELFF. V usage is TRBV5-1 and J usage is TRBJ2-2. The CDR3 covers 15 residues. The germline CDR1 and CDR2 sequences are SGHRS and YFSETQ.

The chain joins TRBV5-6 to TRBJ1-4. The CDR3 runs to 13 residues. CDR1 and CDR2 from the germline V gene are SGHDT and YYEEEE. The chain's CDR3 is CASSDQRREKLFF.

The rearrangement uses TRBV20-1 and TRBJ2-7; there is no DNA to check the TCRdb D call of TRBD1. The germline gives CDR1 DFQATT, CDR2 SNEGSKA (reference sequence). The CDR3 sequence is 15 residues long. The CDR3 sequence is CSARDLGTLAYEQYF.

The chain joins TRBV7-9 to TRBJ2-4. The germline CDR1 and CDR2 sequences are SEHNR and FQNEAQ (reference sequence). The CDR3 sequence is 16 residues long. Here the CDR3 reads CASSLDRIKAKNIQYF.

The chain has TRBV6-1 and TRBJ1-2; the TCRdb call, TRBD1, lacks DNA for checking. The germline V gene encodes CDR1 MNHNS and CDR2 SASEGT. The CDR3 covers 13 residues. The CDR3 here is CASSRQGDYGYTF.

The V gene is TRBV12-3 or TRBV12-4, the J gene TRBJ2-1; TCRdb reports TRBD2, a call that lacks DNA to check it against. The CDR3 has 15 amino acids. CDR3 residues: CASSLRLAGYNEQFF.

V is TRBV7-9 and J is TRBJ2-7; TCRdb outputs TRBD1, but without DNA this stays unchecked. Germline CDR1 reads SEHNR; CDR2 reads FQNEAQ (reference sequence). The CDR3 has 16 amino acids. CDR3 amino acids: CASSKRGQGNSYEQYF. Together with reference TRBV7-9 and TRBJ2-7, the CDR3 gives the full variable domain: DTGVSQNPRHKITKRGQNVTFRCDPISEHNRLYWYRQTLGQGPEFLTYFQNEAQLEKSRLLSDRFSAERPKGSFSTLEIQRTEQGDSAMYLCASSKRGQGNSYEQYFGPGTRLTVT.